This T cell receptor beta chain was recorded in a study of post-analysis software for immune sequencing data. Study background: The cohort encompassed relapsing-remitting, secondary progressive and progressive-relapsing multiple sclerosis disease courses.

This clonotype was found many times. The antigen is unknown. Study-level results: Controls significantly exceeded multiple sclerosis patients in normalized Chao1 diversity. Analysis by F measure revealed that same-batch samples clustered strongly together. Controls showed lower frequencies than patients for roughly five TRBV segments, and TRBV5-6, TRBV5-1 and TRBV20-1 were among these.

Germline V CDR1 and CDR2: DFQATT, SNEGSKA (reference sequence). The V segment lost 3 bases and the J segment 5 bases; nucleotides outside the gene matches: 10. The length of the CDR3 is 16 residues. Incorporated into the TCR beta cDNA libraries were unique molecular identifiers, which served to reduce PCR and sequencing biases. The T cell input of about 0.9 to 10 million gave about 470,000 cDNA molecules. One entry per CDR3 protein, called by TCRdb with MiXCR from the PCR reads. The sample comprises about 460,000 distinct CDR3 sequences, nearly 45% of which are singletons, and roughly 12% rests with the top ten.

The V and J genes are TRBV20-1 and TRBJ2-1; 10 nucleotides agree with TRBD2. Sample: blood. The origin of this receptor is a girl under 18 with multiple sclerosis. In DNA, the CDR3 is TGCAGTGCTAGCGGACGACGGGGACTAGCGCACAATGAGCAGTTCTTC. Translating gives CSASGRRGLAHNEQFF.